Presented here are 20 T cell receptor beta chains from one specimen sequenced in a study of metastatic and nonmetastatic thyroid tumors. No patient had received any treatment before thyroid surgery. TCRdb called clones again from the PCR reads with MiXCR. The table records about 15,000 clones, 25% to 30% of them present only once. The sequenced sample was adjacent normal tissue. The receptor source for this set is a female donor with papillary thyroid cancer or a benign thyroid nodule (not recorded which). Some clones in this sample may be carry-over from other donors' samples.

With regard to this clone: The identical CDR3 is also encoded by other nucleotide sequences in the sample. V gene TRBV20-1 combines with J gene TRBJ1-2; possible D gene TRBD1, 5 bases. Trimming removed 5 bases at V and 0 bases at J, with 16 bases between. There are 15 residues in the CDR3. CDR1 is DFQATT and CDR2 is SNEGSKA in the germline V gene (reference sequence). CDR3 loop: CSAHRFGRANYGYTF. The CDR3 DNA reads TGCAGTGCTCACCGATTCGGCAGGGCTAACTATGGCTACACCTTC.

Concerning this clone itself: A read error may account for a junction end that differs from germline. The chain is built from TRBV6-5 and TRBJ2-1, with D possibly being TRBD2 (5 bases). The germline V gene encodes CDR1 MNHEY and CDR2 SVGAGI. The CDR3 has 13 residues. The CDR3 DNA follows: TGTGCCATCAGTTACTTGGAAGGACTTGAGCAGTTCTTC. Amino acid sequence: CAISYLEGLEQFF.

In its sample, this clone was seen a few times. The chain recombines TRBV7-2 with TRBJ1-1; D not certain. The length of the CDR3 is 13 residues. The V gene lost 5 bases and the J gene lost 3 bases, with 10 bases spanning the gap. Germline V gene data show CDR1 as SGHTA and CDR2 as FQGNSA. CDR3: CASSRRADTEAFF. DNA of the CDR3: TGTGCCAGCAGCCGTCGGGCGGACACTGAAGCTTTCTTT.

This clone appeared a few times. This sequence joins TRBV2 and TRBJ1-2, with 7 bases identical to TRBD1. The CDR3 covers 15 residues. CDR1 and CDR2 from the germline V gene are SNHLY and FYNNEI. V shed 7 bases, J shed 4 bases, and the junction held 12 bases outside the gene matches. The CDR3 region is CASTIQGPQGYGYTF. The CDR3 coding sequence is TGTGCCAGCACCATACAGGGGCCGCAAGGCTATGGCTACACCTTC.

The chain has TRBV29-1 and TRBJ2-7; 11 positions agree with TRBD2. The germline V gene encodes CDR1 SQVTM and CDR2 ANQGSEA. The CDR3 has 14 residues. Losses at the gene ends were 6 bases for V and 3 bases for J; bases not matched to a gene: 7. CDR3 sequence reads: CSVAGTSGFYEQYF. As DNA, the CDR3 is TGCAGCGTAGCCGGGACTAGCGGTTTCTACGAGCAGTACTTC.

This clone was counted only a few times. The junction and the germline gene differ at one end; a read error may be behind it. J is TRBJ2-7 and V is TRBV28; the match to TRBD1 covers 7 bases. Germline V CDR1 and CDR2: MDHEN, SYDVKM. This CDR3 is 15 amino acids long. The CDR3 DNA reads TGTGCCAGCAGTCGGACCGGGAAGGGGGCTGATGAGCGGTACTTC. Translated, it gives CASSRTGKGADERYF. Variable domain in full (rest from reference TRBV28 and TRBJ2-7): DVKVTQSSRYLVKRTGEKVFLECVQDMDHENMFWYRQDPGLGLRLIYFSYDVKMKEKGDIPEGYSVSREKKERFSLILESASTNQTSMYLCASSRTGKGADERYFGPGTRLTVT.

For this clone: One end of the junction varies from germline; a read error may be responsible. The CDR3 region has the DNA TGTGCCAGCAGCGTCTGGCCGAATCTCGAGCAATACTTC. It yields the protein CASSVWPNLEQYF. The chain recombines TRBV11-3 with TRBJ2-7; D is unresolved. The V gene's germline CDR1 is SGHNT and CDR2 YENEEA. The CDR3 extends over 13 amino acids.

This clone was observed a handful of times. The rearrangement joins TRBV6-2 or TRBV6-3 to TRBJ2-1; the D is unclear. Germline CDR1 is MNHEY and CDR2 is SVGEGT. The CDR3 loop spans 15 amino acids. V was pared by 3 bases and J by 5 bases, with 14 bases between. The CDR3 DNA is TGTGCCAGCAGTTATGCGTATACCGGCCACAATGAGCAGTTCTTC. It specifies CASSYAYTGHNEQFF.

The CDR3 sequence: CASSYTSALNTGELFF. In DNA, the CDR3 is TGTGCCAGTAGTTATACTAGCGCATTGAACACCGGGGAGCTGTTTTTT. V and J are TRBV19 and TRBJ2-2, with TRBD2 matching 7 bases. V dropped 5 bases and J dropped 1; count of bases not matched to a gene: 7. CDR1 and CDR2 from the germline V gene are LNHDA and SQIVND (reference sequence). The CDR3 sequence is 16 residues long. Combining the CDR3 with reference TRBV19 and TRBJ2-2 gives the whole variable domain DGGITQSPKYLFRKEGQNVTLSCEQNLNHDAMYWYRQDPGQGLRLIYYSQIVNDFQKGDIAEGYSVSREKKESFPLTVTSAQKNPTAFYLCASSYTSALNTGELFFGEGSRLTVL.

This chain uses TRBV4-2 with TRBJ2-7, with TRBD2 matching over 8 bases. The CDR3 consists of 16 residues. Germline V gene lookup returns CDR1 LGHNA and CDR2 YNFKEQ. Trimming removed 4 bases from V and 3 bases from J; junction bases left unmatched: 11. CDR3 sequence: CASSLIAGRGDYEQYF. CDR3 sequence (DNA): TGTGCCAGCAGCCTTATAGCGGGACGGGGGGACTACGAGCAGTACTTC.

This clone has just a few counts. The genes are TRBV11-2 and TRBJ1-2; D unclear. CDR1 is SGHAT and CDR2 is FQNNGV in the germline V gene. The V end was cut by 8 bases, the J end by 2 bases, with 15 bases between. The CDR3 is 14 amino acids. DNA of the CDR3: TGTGCCAGCCAAAAAGGGCGCTACAACTATGGCTACACCTTC. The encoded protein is CASQKGRYNYGYTF. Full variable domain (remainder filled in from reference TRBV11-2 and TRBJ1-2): EAGVAQSPRYKIIEKRQSVAFWCNPISGHATLYWYQQILGQGPKLLIQFQNNGVVDDSQLPKDRFSAERLKGVDSTLKIQPAKLEDSAVYLCASQKGRYNYGYTFGSGTRLTVV.

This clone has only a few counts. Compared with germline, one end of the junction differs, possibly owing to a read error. CDR3 bases: TGCGCCAACAGCTTGGGGGACAGGATTAACTATGGCTACACCTTC. This sequence encodes CANSLGDRINYGYTF. V and J are TRBV5-1 and TRBJ1-2, with 8 bases aligning to TRBD1. Germline CDR1 SGHRS, CDR2 YFSETQ. The CDR3 is made up of 15 amino acids.

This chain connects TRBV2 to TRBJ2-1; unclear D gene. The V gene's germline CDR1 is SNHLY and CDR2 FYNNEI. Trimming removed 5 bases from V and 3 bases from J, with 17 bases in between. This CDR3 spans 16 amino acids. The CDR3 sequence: CASSPRVSSLYNEQFF. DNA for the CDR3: TGTGCCAGCAGTCCCCGGGTCTCTTCACTCTACAATGAGCAGTTCTTC.

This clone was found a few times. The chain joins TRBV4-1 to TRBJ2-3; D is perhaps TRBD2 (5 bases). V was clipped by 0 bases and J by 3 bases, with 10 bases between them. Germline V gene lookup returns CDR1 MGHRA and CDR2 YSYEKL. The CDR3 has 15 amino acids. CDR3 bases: TGCGCCAGCAGCCAAGAAAAAGGCGGGACAGATACGCAGTATTTT. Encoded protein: CASSQEKGGTDTQYF.

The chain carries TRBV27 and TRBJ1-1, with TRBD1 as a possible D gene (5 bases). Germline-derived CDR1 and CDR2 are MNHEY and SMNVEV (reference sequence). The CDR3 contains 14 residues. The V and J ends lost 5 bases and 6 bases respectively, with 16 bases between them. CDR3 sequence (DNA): TGTGCCAGCAGTCCCCTGGGGCTCGAAGCTGAAGCTTTCTTT. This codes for CASSPLGLEAEAFF.

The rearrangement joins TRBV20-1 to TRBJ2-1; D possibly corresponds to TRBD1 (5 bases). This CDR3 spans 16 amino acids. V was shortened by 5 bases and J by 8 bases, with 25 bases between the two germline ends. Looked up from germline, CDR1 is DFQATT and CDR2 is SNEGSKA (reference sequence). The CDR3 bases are TGCAGTGCTGACAGCAACGGAGCAGCAGTTCTCGATGAGCAGTTCTTC. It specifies CSADSNGAAVLDEQFF.

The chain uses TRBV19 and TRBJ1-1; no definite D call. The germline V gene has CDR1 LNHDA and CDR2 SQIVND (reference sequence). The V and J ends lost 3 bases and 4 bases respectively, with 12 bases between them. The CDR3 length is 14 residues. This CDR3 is CASSMNTGGTEAFF. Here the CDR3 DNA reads TGTGCCAGTAGTATGAACACGGGTGGCACTGAAGCTTTCTTT.

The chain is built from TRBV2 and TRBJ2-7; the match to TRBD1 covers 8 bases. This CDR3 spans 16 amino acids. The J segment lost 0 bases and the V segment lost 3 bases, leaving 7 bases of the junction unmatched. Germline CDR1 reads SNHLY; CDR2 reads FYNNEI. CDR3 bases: TGTGCCAGCAGTGATACCGAGGGACAGGTCTCCTACGAGCAGTACTTC. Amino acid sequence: CASSDTEGQVSYEQYF.

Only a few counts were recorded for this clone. This chain's CDR3 is CASSLAGGTNEQFF. CDR3 bases: TGCGCCAGCAGCTTGGCCGGCGGGACTAATGAGCAGTTCTTC. This chain joins TRBV5-1 and TRBJ2-1; possibly TRBD2 for D (6 bases). CDR3 length equals 14 residues. Trimming removed 0 bases from V and 7 bases from J, with 11 bases in between. Germline V CDR1 and CDR2: SGHRS, YFSETQ.

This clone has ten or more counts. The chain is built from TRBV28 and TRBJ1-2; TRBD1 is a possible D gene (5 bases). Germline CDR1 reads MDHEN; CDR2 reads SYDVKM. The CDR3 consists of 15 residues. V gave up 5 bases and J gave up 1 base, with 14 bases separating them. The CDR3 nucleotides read TGTGCCAGCAGTCCCTTTGGGCAGGGTAACTATGGCTACACCTTC. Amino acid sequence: CASSPFGQGNYGYTF.